The clone carrying this T cell receptor beta chain was picked up a small number of times. Antigen unknown. Treatment reported: roughly ten-day PBMC culture with coronavirus spike peptide pools or control peptides (ViraFEST assay). During the years 2011-2018, before the COVID-19 pandemic, the unexposed donor's CD4+ T cells were collected. These data originate in a study of vaccination and CD4 T cells after COVID-19. Sequencing of cultured CD4+ T cell DNA used the Oncomine TCR Beta short-read assay. Genomic DNA was isolated from CD4+ T cells that had been cultured. In TCRdb, the PCR reads were re-called with MiXCR into one record per CDR3 protein. Among roughly 10,000 distinct CDR3 sequences listed, 60% were seen once. The CDR3 covers 13 residues. V was clipped by 0 bases and J by 4 bases, with 4 bases between them. Germline values: CDR1 SGHVS, CDR2 FNYEAQ.

The V gene is TRBV7-6, the J gene TRBJ1-5; D not resolved. This clonotype was sampled from a human donor in good health. The sample consisted of CD4+ T cells from blood, cultured in vitro. As DNA, the CDR3 is TGTGCCAGCAGCTTAGCCCAAAATCAGCCCCAGCATTTT. Translating it yields CASSLAQNQPQHF.